These T cell receptor beta chains were read from a single sample in a study of response to subunit inactivated influenza vaccine. TCRdb fed the RT-PCR reads into MiXCR, producing one record per CDR3 protein. The sample gives hundreds of thousands of distinct CDR3 sequences, about a sixth of which show up once; around 10% is in the top ten. The source material was PBMCs from blood, sampled approximately 13 days after vaccination. Every receptor here comes from a man aged 50-60 years who received an inactivated influenza vaccine. Both conserved end residues are part of each CDR3. The D gene is left open where the match is weak. A row's size may be missing; if present it is once, few, many or a size class.

J,V,size,D,CDR3,DNA
TRBJ1-1,TRBV12-5,NA,TRBD1,CASGTGQGYTEAFF,TGTGCTAGTGGTACCGGACAGGGCTACACTGAAGCTTTCTTT
TRBJ2-3,TRBV20-1,few,NA,CSALAGGTVTDTQYF,TGCAGTGCTCTCGCCGGGGGCACGGTCACAGATACGCAGTATTTT
TRBJ2-1,TRBV11-2,NA,TRBD2,CASSTPYNVTSGSSYNEQFF,TGTGCCAGCAGCACTCCCTATAACGTGACTAGCGGAAGCTCCTACAATGAGCAGTTCTTC
TRBJ2-1,TRBV20-1,NA,NA,CSARRGLGDRSYNEQFF,TGCAGTGCTAGACGAGGGCTCGGGGACCGCTCCTACAATGAGCAGTTCTTC
TRBJ2-5,TRBV3-1,few,NA,CASSQGSTGVIKTQYF,TGTGCCAGCAGCCAAGGATCCACGGGAGTGATCAAGACCCAGTACTTC
TRBJ2-7,TRBV7-9,NA,TRBD2,CASSLGTSGGRYEQYF,TGTGCCAGCAGCTTAGGGACTAGCGGGGGCCGCTACGAGCAGTACTTC
TRBJ2-5,TRBV2,NA,NA,CASSELLFQETQYF,TGTGCCAGCAGTGAATTGTTATTCCAAGAGACCCAGTACTTC
TRBJ2-5,TRBV20-1,few,NA,CSASGVARGTQYF,TGCAGTGCTAGTGGGGTTGCGCGGGGGACCCAGTACTTC
TRBJ2-1,TRBV20-1,few,NA,CSARATNNEQFF,TGCAGTGCTAGGGCTACTAACAATGAGCAGTTCTTC
TRBJ2-1,TRBV7-8,few,TRBD2,CASSLEVSGIYNEQFF,TGTGCCAGCAGCTTAGAAGTTAGCGGGATCTACAATGAGCAGTTCTTC
TRBJ2-5,TRBV29-1,few,TRBD2,CSVKGLAGVETQYF,TGCAGCGTCAAAGGACTAGCGGGAGTCGAGACCCAGTACTTC
TRBJ2-5,TRBV21-1,NA,NA,CASSKLRQGVGETQYF,TGTGCCAGCAGCAAACTAAGACAGGGGGTCGGGGAGACCCAGTACTTC
TRBJ1-1,TRBV7-6,once,NA,CASSIGRGTEAVF,TGTGCCAGCAGCATTGGCCGAGGCACTGAAGCTGTCTTT
TRBJ2-3,TRBV24-1,NA,TRBD2,CATGVLAGHTDTQYF,TGTGCCACGGGAGTGCTAGCGGGCCACACAGATACGCAGTATTTT
TRBJ1-1,TRBV3-1,NA,NA,CASSRSVKNTEAFF,TGTGCCAGCAGCCGCTCCGTTAAGAACACTGAAGCTTTCTTT
TRBJ2-5,TRBV4-1,few,NA,CASSQAVGVGKTQYF,TGCGCCAGCAGCCAGGCCGTGGGGGTAGGGAAGACCCAGTACTTC
TRBJ2-7,TRBV28,few,TRBD1,CASSSQGQGTVYEQYF,TGTGCCAGCAGTTCACAAGGACAGGGAACGGTTTACGAGCAGTACTTC
TRBJ2-7,TRBV5-6,NA,TRBD2,CASSLPGGREQYF,TGTGCCAGCAGCTTGCCGGGGGGGCGGGAGCAGTACTTC
TRBJ1-1,TRBV20-1,NA,NA,CSAILPQNTEAFF,TGCAGTGCTATCCTCCCTCAGAACACTGAAGCTTTCTTT
TRBJ1-2,TRBV7-9,few,NA,CASSLGALPIIYGYTF,TGTGCCAGCAGCTTAGGGGCCTTGCCGATTATCTATGGCTACACCTTC
TRBJ1-4,TRBV27,NA,NA,CASSSGAVGEKLFF,TGTGCCAGCAGTTCAGGGGCGGTAGGGGAAAAACTGTTTTTT
TRBJ2-3,TRBV29-1,few,NA,CSVVPGVAADTQYF,TGCAGCGTTGTTCCCGGGGTAGCGGCAGATACGCAGTATTTT
TRBJ1-5,TRBV6-2/TRBV6-3,NA,NA,CASRVGWTNQPQHF,TGTGCCAGCAGGGTTGGGTGGACCAATCAGCCCCAGCATTTT
TRBJ2-7,TRBV12-3/TRBV12-4,NA,TRBD1,CASTGTGGNYEQYF,TGTGCCAGCACCGGGACAGGGGGCAACTACGAGCAGTACTTC
TRBJ2-3,TRBV3-1,few,NA,CASSQGQISTDTQYF,TGTGCCAGCAGCCAAGGACAGATAAGCACAGATACGCAGTATTTT
TRBJ2-1,TRBV3-1,few,TRBD1,CASSQDWDRAGEQFF,TGTGCCAGCAGCCAAGATTGGGACAGGGCGGGTGAGCAGTTCTTC
TRBJ1-1,TRBV10-3,NA,NA,CAISRGSNTEAFF,TGTGCCATCAGCAGGGGTTCGAACACTGAAGCTTTCTTT
TRBJ2-2,TRBV12-3/TRBV12-4,few,TRBD1,CASSPWDSPNTGELFF,TGTGCCAGCAGTCCCTGGGACAGCCCGAACACCGGGGAGCTGTTTTTT
TRBJ2-7,TRBV5-5,NA,NA,CASSLFTGYDYEQYF,TGTGCCAGCAGCTTGTTTACAGGGTATGACTACGAGCAGTACTTC
TRBJ2-6,TRBV5-1,few,NA,CASSLSDYSGANVLTF,TGCGCCAGCAGCTTGTCAGACTATTCTGGGGCCAACGTCCTGACTTTC
TRBJ2-2,TRBV29-1,few,NA,CSVGDTFTGELFF,TGCAGCGTTGGTGACACCTTTACCGGGGAGCTGTTTTTT
TRBJ2-5,TRBV12-3/TRBV12-4,few,NA,CASRNTGYQETQYF,TGTGCCAGCAGAAATACCGGGTACCAAGAGACCCAGTACTTC
TRBJ1-1,TRBV20-1,few,NA,CSASRGGGTEAFF,TGCAGTGCTAGTAGGGGGGGCGGCACTGAAGCTTTCTTT
TRBJ2-7,TRBV6-5,few,NA,CASSYTSTSYEQYF,TGTGCCAGCAGTTACACCAGCACCTCCTACGAGCAGTACTTC
TRBJ2-7,TRBV29-1,many,NA,CSVGGGQGPREQYF,TGCAGCGTTGGAGGGGGGCAGGGCCCCCGGGAGCAGTACTTC
TRBJ1-1,TRBV5-1,NA,NA,CASSLESGRTEAFF,TGCGCCAGCAGCTTGGAATCAGGGAGGACTGAAGCTTTCTTT
TRBJ1-6,TRBV28,NA,TRBD1,CASSSRDRGITPLHF,TGTGCCAGCAGTTCCCGGGACAGGGGTATAACACCCCTCCACTTT
TRBJ1-2,TRBV19,many,NA,CASRKQADYGYTF,TGTGCCAGTAGGAAACAGGCTGACTATGGCTACACCTTC
TRBJ2-6,TRBV29-1,few,TRBD1,CSVSQGAGANVLTF,TGCAGCGTTTCACAGGGGGCTGGGGCCAACGTCCTGACTTTC
TRBJ2-1,TRBV12-3/TRBV12-4,few,TRBD2,CASSRKLAGVSLDEQFF,TGTGCCAGCAGCCGTAAACTAGCGGGAGTGAGTCTGGATGAGCAGTTCTTC